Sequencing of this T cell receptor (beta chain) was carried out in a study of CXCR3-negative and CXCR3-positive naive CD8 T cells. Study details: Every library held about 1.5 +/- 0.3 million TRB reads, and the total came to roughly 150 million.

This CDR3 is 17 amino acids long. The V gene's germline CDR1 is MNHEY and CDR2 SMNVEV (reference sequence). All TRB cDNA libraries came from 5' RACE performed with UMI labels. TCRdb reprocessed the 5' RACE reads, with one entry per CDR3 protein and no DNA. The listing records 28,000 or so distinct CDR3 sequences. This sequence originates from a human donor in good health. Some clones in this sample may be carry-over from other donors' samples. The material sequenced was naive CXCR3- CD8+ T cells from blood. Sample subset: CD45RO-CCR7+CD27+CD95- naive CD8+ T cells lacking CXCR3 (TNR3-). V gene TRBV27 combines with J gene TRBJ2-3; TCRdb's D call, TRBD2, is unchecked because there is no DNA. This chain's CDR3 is CASSSGLAGRTTDTQYF.